Below, 27 T cell receptor beta chains from the same sample are listed, as sequenced in a study of T cell responses to AZD1222 COVID-19 vaccine. The method was immunoSEQ multiplex PCR; TCRdb's version includes in-frame clones alone and lacks a portion of them. The table shows more than 100,000 clones, with approximately 92% occurring only once. The sequencing used peripheral blood, collected on day 0 of AZD1222 vaccination. Receptors originate from an adult in good health.

This rearrangement joins TRBV7-8 to TRBJ2-4, with a tentative D call TRBD1 (6 bases). V shed 4 bases and J shed 0 bases, with 7 bases lying between them. This CDR3 has 14 amino acids. Germline V gene lookup returns CDR1 SGHVS and CDR2 FQNEAQ. The chain's CDR3 is CASSSQGAKNIQYF. The CDR3 nucleotides read TGTGCCAGCAGCTCACAGGGAGCCAAAAACATTCAGTACTTC.

The chain has TRBV12-3 or TRBV12-4 and TRBJ1-1, with 7 bases lining up with TRBD1. The CDR3 runs 13 residues. Unmatched junction bases numbered 1, after V lost 2 bases and J lost 4 bases. The CDR3 coding sequence is TGTGCCAGCAGTTTAAACAGGGGCACTGAAGCTTTCTTT. Amino acids: CASSLNRGTEAFF.

V gene TRBV5-1 combines with J gene TRBJ1-1; the D gene is possibly TRBD1 (5 bases). Germline V CDR1 and CDR2: SGHRS, YFSETQ. The CDR3 totals 16 residues. Trimming removed 0 bases at V and 1 base at J, with 13 bases between. The CDR3 region has the DNA TGCGCCAGCAGCTTGGGTGTCGGGGGTTCGAACACTGAAGCTTTCTTT. Encoded protein: CASSLGVGGSNTEAFF.

The chain has TRBV20-1 and TRBJ1-6; D is undetermined. The CDR3 totals 11 residues. The V end lost 6 bases, the J end lost 16 bases, and 16 bases lay between the germline ends. The germline gives CDR1 DFQATT, CDR2 SNEGSKA (reference sequence). The CDR3 loop reads CSAPTPGELHF. As DNA, the CDR3 is TGCAGTGCGCCTACCCCCGGGGAACTCCACTTT.

The chain joins TRBV7-6 to TRBJ2-1; 10 bases agree with TRBD1. This CDR3 has 15 amino acids. The V segment lost 5 bases and the J segment 7 bases; nucleotides outside the gene matches: 8. CDR1 is SGHVS and CDR2 is FNYEAQ in the germline V gene. The CDR3 region is CASSSRDRGFNEQFF. CDR3 in DNA: TGTGCCAGCAGCAGCCGGGACAGGGGCTTTAATGAGCAGTTCTTC.

This rearrangement joins TRBV3-1 (or the pseudogene TRBV3-2) to TRBJ1-4, with a tentative D call TRBD1 (5 bases). CDR1 and CDR2 from the germline V gene are LGHDT and YNNKEL (reference sequence). This CDR3 is 16 amino acids long. V was clipped by 3 bases and J by 8 bases, with 19 bases between them. CDR3 protein: CASSHAAFSGVEKLFF. CDR3 nucleotides: TGTGCCAGCAGCCATGCCGCCTTTTCGGGGGTAGAAAAACTGTTTTTT.

The gene calls are TRBV7-8 and TRBJ1-1; no reliable D call. CDR3 size: 12 residues. Germline CDR1 is SGHVS and CDR2 is FQNEAQ. V dropped 1 base and J dropped 11 bases, with 11 bases sitting between them. The CDR3 region has the DNA TGTGCCAGCAGCTTAGGTTCGGGAGGGGCTTTCTTT. This sequence encodes CASSLGSGGAFF.

A single count supports this clone. The sample contains more than one DNA sequence encoding this CDR3. The V and J genes are TRBV9 and TRBJ1-2, with D possibly being TRBD1 (5 bases). The CDR3 consists of 13 residues. The germline V and J ends were trimmed by 0 bases and 3 bases, with 6 bases remaining between them. CDR1 is SGDLS, CDR2 YYNGEE, per germline. CDR3 nucleotides: TGTGCCAGCAGCGTAGAGGGGCACTATGGCTACACCTTC. Its translation is CASSVEGHYGYTF.

The gene calls are TRBV12-5 and TRBJ2-3, with unresolved D. Trimming removed 1 base at V and 3 bases at J, with 20 bases between. This CDR3 spans 18 amino acids. CDR1 and CDR2 (germline): LGHNT, FRNRAP. The DNA for the CDR3 is TGTGCTAGTGGTTTGGCGAATCAAATACATCCCACGACAGATACGCAGTATTTT. Amino acid sequence: CASGLANQIHPTTDTQYF.

In nucleotides, the CDR3 is TGTGCCAGCAGTTTATCATATAGGGCTAGCACAGATACGCAGTATTTT. The encoded protein is CASSLSYRASTDTQYF. The chain couples TRBV27 to TRBJ2-3; D unclear. Per germline, CDR1 MNHEY and CDR2 SMNVEV (reference sequence). Trimming shortened V by 0 bases and J by 0 bases, and 10 bases separated the two germline ends. This CDR3 comprises 16 residues.

CDR3 protein: CASSRPGPYEQYF. The CDR3 DNA reads as TGTGCCAGCAGTCGTCCGGGCCCCTACGAGCAGTACTTC. The chain recombines TRBV27 with TRBJ2-7; no firm D call. The germline V gene has CDR1 MNHEY and CDR2 SMNVEV (reference sequence). Trimming took off 5 bases at V and 2 bases at J, with 10 bases between the two ends. This CDR3 has 13 amino acids.

The rearrangement uses TRBV7-9 and TRBJ1-2; D is unresolved. The CDR3 loop spans 14 amino acids. In germline, CDR1 is SEHNR, CDR2 FQNEAQ (reference sequence). Trimming took 2 bases from V and 4 from J, leaving 11 bases between them. The CDR3 DNA reads TGTGCCAGCAGCTTACCAAGAGGACCCTATGGCTACACCTTC. It yields the protein CASSLPRGPYGYTF.

The chain links TRBV19 to TRBJ2-7; D might be TRBD1 (6 bases). This CDR3 spans 15 amino acids. The V and J ends lost 1 base and 2 bases respectively, with 12 bases between them. The V gene's germline CDR1 is LNHDA and CDR2 SQIVND (reference sequence). The CDR3 DNA reads TGTGCCAGTAGTATAGCAGGGACAACAACCTACGAGCAGTACTTC. It yields the protein CASSIAGTTTYEQYF.

For this clone: Other DNA sequences in this specimen translate into the identical CDR3. The chain joins TRBV27 to TRBJ1-1; a weak D match, TRBD1 (5 bases). The CDR3 runs 12 residues. Germline V gene lookup returns CDR1 MNHEY and CDR2 SMNVEV (reference sequence). V lost 3 bases and J 7 bases, leaving 9 bases between the germline ends. CDR3 coding DNA: TGTGCCAGCAGTTTGGGGGGACGTGAAGCTTTCTTT. This translates into CASSLGGREAFF.

The gene calls are TRBV5-8 and TRBJ2-5; 7 bases map to TRBD2. The germline V gene has CDR1 SGHTS and CDR2 YDEGEE. The CDR3 is made up of 16 amino acids. J gave up 6 bases and V 0 bases, and 11 bases lay outside the gene matches. CDR3 coding DNA: TGTGCCAGCAGCTTGGCCGTTCGGGGGGAGACCAAGACCCAGTACTTC. Residues: CASSLAVRGETKTQYF. The full variable domain, completed using reference TRBV5-8 and TRBJ2-5, is EAGVTQSPTHLIKTRGQQATLRCSPISGHTSVYWYQQALGLGLQFLLWYDEGEERNRGNFPPRFSGRQFPNYSSELNVNALELEDSALYLCASSLAVRGETKTQYFGPGTRLLVL.

The CDR3 DNA reads as TGTGCCAGCAGCTATACACAGGAATACAATGAGCAGTTCTTC. Its translation: CASSYTQEYNEQFF. The chain links TRBV7-9 to TRBJ2-1; D might be TRBD1 (5 bases). Trimming left V 4 bases short and J 4 bases short, with 11 bases between. CDR3 length equals 14 residues. Germline values: CDR1 SEHNR, CDR2 FQNEAQ (reference sequence).

In this sample, this clone turned up once. This rearrangement joins TRBV6-2 or TRBV6-3 to TRBJ1-1, with no clear D. The CDR3 consists of 13 residues. Germline CDR1 and CDR2: MNHEY and SVGEGT. The ends were cut back, 5 bases at V and 5 bases at J, with 12 bases in the middle. CDR3 nucleotides: TGTGCCAGCAGTCTCCTTTACACGACTGAAGCTTTCTTT. Translating it yields CASSLLYTTEAFF.

The genes are TRBV28 and TRBJ1-2; 7 positions match TRBD1. V lost 7 bases, J lost 3 bases, and 8 bases stayed unmatched. CDR1 is MDHEN and CDR2 is SYDVKM in the germline V gene. The CDR3 has 14 residues. The DNA for the CDR3 is TGTGCCAGCACCCCCGGGACAGCCTACTATGGCTACACCTTC. Translated: CASTPGTAYYGYTF.

The chain uses TRBV7-2 and TRBJ2-7; 10 bases fit TRBD1. V dropped 5 bases and J dropped 0; count of bases not matched to a gene: 4. The CDR3 sequence is 15 residues long. From germline, CDR1 is SGHTA and CDR2 FQGNSA. The CDR3 protein is CASSQGQGDSYEQYF. The CDR3 bases are TGTGCCAGCAGCCAAGGACAGGGGGACTCCTACGAGCAGTACTTC.

The chain is built from TRBV27 and TRBJ2-5; tentatively, D is TRBD1 (6 bases). The CDR3 spans 13 residues. Trimming left V 4 bases short and J 6 bases short, with 12 bases between. Germline assignment: CDR1 MNHEY and CDR2 SMNVEV (reference sequence). The CDR3 loop reads CASSSRGQQTQYF. Written as DNA, the CDR3 is TGTGCCAGCAGTTCACGAGGACAGCAGACCCAGTACTTC.

This sequence joins TRBV5-4 and TRBJ1-1; D not resolved. V gave up 1 base and J gave up 6 bases, with 7 bases separating them. Germline assignment: CDR1 SGHNT and CDR2 YYREEE (reference sequence). The CDR3 is 12 residues long. The CDR3 DNA sequence: TGTGCCAGCAGCTTGACGGATCCTGAAGCTTTCTTT. Amino acids: CASSLTDPEAFF.

The chain is built from TRBV28 and TRBJ1-5; D might be TRBD1 (5 bases). Trimming stripped 7 bases from V and 6 bases from J, with 19 bases between. Germline CDR1 reads MDHEN; CDR2 reads SYDVKM. The CDR3 length is 15 residues. This CDR3 is CASNPHLQGGQPQHF. CDR3 sequence (DNA): TGTGCCAGCAACCCCCACCTCCAGGGAGGTCAGCCCCAGCATTTT.

V and J are TRBV7-2 and TRBJ2-7, with a weak D call TRBD2 (6 bases). Trimming pared 3 bases from V and 7 bases from J, leaving 16 bases between. Germline lookup yields CDR1 SGHTA and CDR2 FQGNSA. This CDR3 contains 14 residues. The CDR3 bases are TGTGCCAGCAGCTTGGGACCGGGAGTGGGAGAGCAGTACTTC. Protein sequence: CASSLGPGVGEQYF.

This chain joins TRBV7-8 and TRBJ1-2, with D tentatively TRBD1 (5 bases). This CDR3 is 17 amino acids long. Trimming removed 3 bases at V and 5 bases at J, with 22 bases between. Germline assignment: CDR1 SGHVS and CDR2 FQNEAQ. CDR3 region: CASSFFGGRVDRYGYTF. In DNA form, the CDR3 reads TGTGCCAGCAGCTTCTTTGGGGGAAGGGTGGACCGATATGGCTACACCTTC.

This rearrangement joins TRBV19 to TRBJ2-5; TRBD1 aligns across 8 bases. The CDR3 has 15 residues. CDR1 LNHDA and CDR2 SQIVND come from the germline V gene (reference sequence). V lost 2 bases, J lost 2 bases, and 4 bases stayed unmatched. CDR3 DNA sequence: TGTGCCAGTAGTATACAGGGGGCCAGACAAGAGACCCAGTACTTC. Translating gives CASSIQGARQETQYF.

The V call is TRBV6-1, the J call TRBJ1-2; maybe TRBD1 (5 bases). The V and J ends lost 3 bases and 4 bases respectively, with 12 bases between them. Germline V CDR1 and CDR2: MNHNS, SASEGT. CDR3 length: 14 residues. The CDR3 sequence: CASSEGGWGYGYTF. In DNA form, the CDR3 reads TGTGCCAGCAGTGAGGGGGGATGGGGCTATGGCTACACCTTC.

This chain connects TRBV9 to TRBJ1-4; the D gene is possibly TRBD1 (6 bases). CDR1 and CDR2 from the germline V gene are SGDLS and YYNGEE. This CDR3 has 15 residues. V gave up 4 bases and J gave up 8 bases, with 18 bases separating them. The CDR3 region is CASSFRGRGGEKLFF. In nucleotides, the CDR3 is TGTGCCAGCAGCTTTAGGGGCAGGGGAGGAGAAAAACTGTTTTTT.